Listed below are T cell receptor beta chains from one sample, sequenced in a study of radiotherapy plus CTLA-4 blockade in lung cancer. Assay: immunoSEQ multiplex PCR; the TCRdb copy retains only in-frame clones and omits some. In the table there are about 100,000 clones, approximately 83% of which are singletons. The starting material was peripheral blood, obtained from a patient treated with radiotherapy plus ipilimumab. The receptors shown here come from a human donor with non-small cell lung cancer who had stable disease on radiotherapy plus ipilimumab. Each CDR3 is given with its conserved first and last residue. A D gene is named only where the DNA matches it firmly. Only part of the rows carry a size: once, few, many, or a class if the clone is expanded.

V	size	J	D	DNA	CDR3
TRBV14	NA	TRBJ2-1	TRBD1	TGTGCCAGCAGCCCCCCGGGAAGGGGGCACTACAATGAGCAGTTCTTC	CASSPPGRGHYNEQFF
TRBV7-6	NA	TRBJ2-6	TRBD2	TGTGCCAGCAGACGGACTAGCGTTGCTGGGGCCAACGTCCTGACTTTC	CASRRTSVAGANVLTF
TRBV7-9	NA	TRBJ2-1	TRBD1	TGTGCCAGCAGCCCTAGAAGACAGGGAAACAATGAGCAGTTCTTC	CASSPRRQGNNEQFF
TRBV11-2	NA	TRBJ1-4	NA	TGTGCCAGCAGCTGGGGCGAAAAACTGTTTTTT	CASSWGEKLFF
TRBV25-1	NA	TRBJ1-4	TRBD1	TGTGCCAGCAGTGAATGGACAGGGGTCGCTGAAAAACTGTTTTTT	CASSEWTGVAEKLFF
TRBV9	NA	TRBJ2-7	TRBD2	TGTGCCAGCAGGCCGGGACTAGCGGGAGGAAACGAGCAGTACTTC	CASRPGLAGGNEQYF
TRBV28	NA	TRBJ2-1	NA	TGTGCCAGCAGTTTTCGGCGGCGGGGTCCCTACAATGAGCAGTTCTTC	CASSFRRRGPYNEQFF
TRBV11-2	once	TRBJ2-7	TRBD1	TGTGCCAGCAGCATCTTTCTACAGGGGGCAGGCGAGCAGTACTTC	CASSIFLQGAGEQYF
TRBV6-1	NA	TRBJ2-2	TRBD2	TGTGCCAGCAGTGAATTAGCGGGGGGGAACACCGGGGAGCTGTTTTTT	CASSELAGGNTGELFF
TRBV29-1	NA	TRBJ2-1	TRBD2	TGCAGCGTTGAACTAGCGGGAAAGGATGAGCAGTTCTTC	CSVELAGKDEQFF
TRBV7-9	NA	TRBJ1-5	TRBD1	TGTGCCAGCAGCCTGGGGACAGGGGCAAATCAGCCCCAGCATTTT	CASSLGTGANQPQHF
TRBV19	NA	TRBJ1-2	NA	TGTGCCAGTAGTATGTCAGGGACCCATGGCTACACCTTC	CASSMSGTHGYTF
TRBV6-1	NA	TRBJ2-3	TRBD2	TGTGCCAGCTACGAGCGGGGTTGGACAGATACGCAGTATTTT	CASYERGWTDTQYF
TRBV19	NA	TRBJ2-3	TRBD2	TGTGCCAGTAGCGGGAGGGGTAGCACAGATACGCAGTATTTT	CASSGRGSTDTQYF
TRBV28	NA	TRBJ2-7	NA	TGTGCCAGCAGACCTGCAACCGACCGACACTACGAGCAGTACTTC	CASRPATDRHYEQYF
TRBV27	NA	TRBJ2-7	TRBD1	TGTGCCAGCAGTTTATGGGGACAGCCTTACGAGCAGTACTTC	CASSLWGQPYEQYF
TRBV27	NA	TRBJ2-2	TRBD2	TGTGCCAGCAGGCCTTATAGCGGGAGGGCCGGGGAGCTGTTTTTT	CASRPYSGRAGELFF
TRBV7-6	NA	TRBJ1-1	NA	TGTGCCAGCAGCTTGGAGGGATTGGGGCGGGGGGCTGAAGCTTTCTTT	CASSLEGLGRGAEAFF
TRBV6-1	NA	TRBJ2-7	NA	TGTGCCAGCAGTGAGAACAGGGATTGGTACCACGAGCAGTACTTC	CASSENRDWYHEQYF
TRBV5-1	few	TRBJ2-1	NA	TGCGCCAGCAGCTTGGTCCGGGGTACGTCTAATGAGCAGTTCTTC	CASSLVRGTSNEQFF
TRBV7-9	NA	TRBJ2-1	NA	TGTGCCAGCAGTTCAGGGAACTCCTACAATGAGCAGTTCTTC	CASSSGNSYNEQFF
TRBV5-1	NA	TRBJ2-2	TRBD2	TGCGCCAGCAGCTCCGGGACTAGCGGGGCGATGAACACCGGGGAGCTGTTTTTT	CASSSGTSGAMNTGELFF
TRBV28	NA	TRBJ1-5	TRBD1	TGTGCCAGCAGCTGGGCAAGGGGGCTCCATCAGCCCCAGCATTTT	CASSWARGLHQPQHF
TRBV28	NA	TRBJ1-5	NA	TGTGCCAGCATGGGGGAGGGTCAGCCCCAGCATTTT	CASMGEGQPQHF
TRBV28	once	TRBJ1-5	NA	TGTGCCAGCAGTTTATGGAGGGTCCGGAATCAGCCCCAGCATTTT	CASSLWRVRNQPQHF
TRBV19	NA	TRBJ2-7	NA	TGTGCCAGTAGTATAGATCCACGGCTTACCTCCTCCTACGAGCAGTACTTC	CASSIDPRLTSSYEQYF
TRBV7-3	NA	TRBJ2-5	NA	TGTGCCAGCAGCCCGGGGAGGAAAGAGACCCAGTACTTC	CASSPGRKETQYF
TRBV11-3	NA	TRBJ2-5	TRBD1	TGTGCCAGCAGCCTGGGACAGGGGGAAGAGACCCAGTACTTC	CASSLGQGEETQYF
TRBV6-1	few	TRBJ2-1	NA	TGTGCCAGCTGCCCCTCGTCGAGCCATGAGCAGTTCTTC	CASCPSSSHEQFF
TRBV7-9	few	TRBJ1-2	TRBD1	TGTGCCAGCAGCTTGGGACAGGGGGCGGGTGGCTACACCTTC	CASSLGQGAGGYTF
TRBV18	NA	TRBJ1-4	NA	TGTGCCAGCTCACCAGGGGCAGCCGGCTCTAATGAAAAACTGTTTTTT	CASSPGAAGSNEKLFF
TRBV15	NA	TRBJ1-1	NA	TGTGCCACCAGCAGAGGGCATTCTGAAGCTTTCTTT	CATSRGHSEAFF
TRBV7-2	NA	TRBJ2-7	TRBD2	TGTGCCAGCAGCTCAGGACTAGGACTCGAGCAGTACTTC	CASSSGLGLEQYF
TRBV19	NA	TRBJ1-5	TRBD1	TGTGCCAGTAGCGCGCGTGTGAGGACAGGTAATCAGCCCCAGCATTTT	CASSARVRTGNQPQHF
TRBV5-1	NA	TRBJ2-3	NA	TGCGCCAGCAGCTTGGGAAGTAGCGGCACAGATACGCAGTATTTT	CASSLGSSGTDTQYF
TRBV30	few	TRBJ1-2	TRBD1	TGTGCCGGAGAGGACAGGGGAAACTATGGCTACACCTTC	CAGEDRGNYGYTF
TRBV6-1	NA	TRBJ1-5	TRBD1	TGTGCCAGCAGCTACGGGACAGGCGATCAGCCCCAGCATTTT	CASSYGTGDQPQHF
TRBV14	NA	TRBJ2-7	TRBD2	TGTGCCAGCAGTCATACATTGGGACTAGCGGGTCCTACCTCCTACGAGCAGTACTTC	CASSHTLGLAGPTSYEQYF
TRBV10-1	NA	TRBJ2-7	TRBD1	TGCGCCAGCAGCGCAGGGGGTACGTACGAGCAGTACTTC	CASSAGGTYEQYF
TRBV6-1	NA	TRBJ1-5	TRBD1	TGTGCCAGCTACTCCCGACAGGGGATCGGTCAGCCCCAGCATTTT	CASYSRQGIGQPQHF
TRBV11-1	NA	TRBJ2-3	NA	TGTGCCAGCAGCTTAGCGGGACCCTCGGGGCTGCAGTATTTT	CASSLAGPSGLQYF
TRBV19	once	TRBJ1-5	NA	TGTGCCAGTAGTTTGGGAGAAACAAGGGGGCCCCAGCATTTT	CASSLGETRGPQHF
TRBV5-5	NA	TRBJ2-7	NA	TGTGCCAGCAGCTGGAGGGGTCAGCTGGGAAGACACGAGCAGTACTTC	CASSWRGQLGRHEQYF
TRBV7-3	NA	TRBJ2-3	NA	TGTGCCTCCTCCGTGAGCGGCGGCCCGTTCACAGATACGCAGTATTTT	CASSVSGGPFTDTQYF